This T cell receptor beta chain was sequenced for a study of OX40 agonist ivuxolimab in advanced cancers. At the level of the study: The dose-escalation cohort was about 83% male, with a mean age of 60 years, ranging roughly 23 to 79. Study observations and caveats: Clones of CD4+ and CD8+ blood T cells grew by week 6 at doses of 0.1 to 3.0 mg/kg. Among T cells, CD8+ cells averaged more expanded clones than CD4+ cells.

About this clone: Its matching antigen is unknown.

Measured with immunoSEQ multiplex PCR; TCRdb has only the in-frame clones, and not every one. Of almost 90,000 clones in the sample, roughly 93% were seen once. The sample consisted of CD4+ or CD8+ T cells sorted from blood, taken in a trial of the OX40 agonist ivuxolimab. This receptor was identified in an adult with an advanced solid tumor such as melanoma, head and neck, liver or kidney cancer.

In DNA, the CDR3 is TGTGCCAGCAGCTTAGCAGGAGGGTTGTTCGAAAAACTGTTTTTT. It codes for CASSLAGGLFEKLFF. The rearrangement joins TRBV11-2 to TRBJ1-4; D is undetermined. V dropped 1 base and J dropped 8 bases, with 14 bases sitting between them. Germline CDR1 is SGHAT and CDR2 is FQNNGV. The CDR3 loop spans 15 amino acids.